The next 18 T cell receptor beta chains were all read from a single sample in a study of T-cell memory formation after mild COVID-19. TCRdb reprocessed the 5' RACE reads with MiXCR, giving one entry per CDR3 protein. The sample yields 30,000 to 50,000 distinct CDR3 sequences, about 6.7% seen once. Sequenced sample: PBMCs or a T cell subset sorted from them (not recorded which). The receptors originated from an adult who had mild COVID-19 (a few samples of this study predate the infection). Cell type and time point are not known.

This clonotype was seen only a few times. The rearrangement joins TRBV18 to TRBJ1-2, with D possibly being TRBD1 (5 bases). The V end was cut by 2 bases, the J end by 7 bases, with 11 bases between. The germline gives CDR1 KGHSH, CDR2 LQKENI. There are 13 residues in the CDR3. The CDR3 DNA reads TGTGCCAGCTCACCAGGGGACCTGTTTGGCTACACCTTC. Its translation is CASSPGDLFGYTF.

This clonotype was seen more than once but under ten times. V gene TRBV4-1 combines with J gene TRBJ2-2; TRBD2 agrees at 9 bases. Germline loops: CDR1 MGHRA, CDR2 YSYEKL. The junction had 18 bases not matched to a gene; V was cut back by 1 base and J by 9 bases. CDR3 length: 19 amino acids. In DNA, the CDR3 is TGCGCCAGCAGCCAAGTCGGCGGCGGGAGGGCGTTAGGGCGTTGGGAGCTGTTTTTT. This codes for CASSQVGGGRALGRWELFF.

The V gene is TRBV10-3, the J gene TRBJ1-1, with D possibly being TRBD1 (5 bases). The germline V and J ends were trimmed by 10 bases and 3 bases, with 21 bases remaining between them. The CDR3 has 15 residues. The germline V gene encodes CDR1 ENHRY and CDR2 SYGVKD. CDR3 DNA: TGTGCCACCATGTCCCTCGGGGCGGGGGACACTGAAGCTTTCTTT. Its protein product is CATMSLGAGDTEAFF.

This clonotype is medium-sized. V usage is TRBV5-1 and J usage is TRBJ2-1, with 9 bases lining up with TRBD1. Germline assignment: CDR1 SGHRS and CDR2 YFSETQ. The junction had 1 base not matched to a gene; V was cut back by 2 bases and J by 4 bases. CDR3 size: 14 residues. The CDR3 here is CASSFGQGYNEQFF. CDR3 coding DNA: TGCGCCAGCAGCTTCGGACAGGGGTACAATGAGCAGTTCTTC.

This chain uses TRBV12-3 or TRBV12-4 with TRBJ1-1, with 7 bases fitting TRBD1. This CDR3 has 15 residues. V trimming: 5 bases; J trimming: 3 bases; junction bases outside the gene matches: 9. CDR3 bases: TGTGCCAGCAGTCCATGGACAGGTGGGGACACTGAAGCTTTCTTT. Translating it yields CASSPWTGGDTEAFF.

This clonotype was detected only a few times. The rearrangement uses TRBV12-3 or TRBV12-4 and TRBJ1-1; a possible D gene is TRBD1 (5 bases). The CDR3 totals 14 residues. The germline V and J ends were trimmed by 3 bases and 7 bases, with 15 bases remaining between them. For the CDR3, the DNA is TGTGCCAGCAGTTTCGAGGTTCGGGGGGTTGAAGCTTTCTTT. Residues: CASSFEVRGVEAFF.

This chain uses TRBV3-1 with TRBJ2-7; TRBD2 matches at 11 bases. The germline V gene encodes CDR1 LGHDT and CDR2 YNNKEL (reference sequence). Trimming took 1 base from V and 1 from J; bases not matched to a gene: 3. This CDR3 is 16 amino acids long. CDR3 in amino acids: CASSQGLAGTSYEQYF. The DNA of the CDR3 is TGTGCCAGCAGCCAAGGACTAGCGGGGACTTCCTACGAGCAGTACTTC.

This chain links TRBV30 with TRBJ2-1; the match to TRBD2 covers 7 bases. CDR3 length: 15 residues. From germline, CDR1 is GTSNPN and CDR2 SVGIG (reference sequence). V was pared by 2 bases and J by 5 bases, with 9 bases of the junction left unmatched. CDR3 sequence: CAWSRSSGFDNEQFF. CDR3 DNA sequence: TGTGCCTGGAGTCGGTCTAGCGGCTTCGACAATGAGCAGTTCTTC.

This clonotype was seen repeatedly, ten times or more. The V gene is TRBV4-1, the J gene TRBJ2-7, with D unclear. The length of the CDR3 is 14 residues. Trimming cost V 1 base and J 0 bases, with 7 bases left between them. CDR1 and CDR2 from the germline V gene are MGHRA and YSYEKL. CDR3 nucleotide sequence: TGCGCCAGCAGCCAAGTCTACACCTCCTACGAGCAGTACTTC. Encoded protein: CASSQVYTSYEQYF.

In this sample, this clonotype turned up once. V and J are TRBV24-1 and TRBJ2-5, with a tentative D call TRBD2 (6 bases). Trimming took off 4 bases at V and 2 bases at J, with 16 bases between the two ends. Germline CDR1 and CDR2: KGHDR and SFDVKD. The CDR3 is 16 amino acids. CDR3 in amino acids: CATSDRGAGGQETQYF. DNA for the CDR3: TGTGCCACCAGTGACCGAGGAGCGGGTGGGCAAGAGACCCAGTACTTC.

This CDR3 is CASSYGTGANTGELFF. For the CDR3, the DNA is TGTGCCAGCAGCTACGGGACGGGGGCGAACACCGGGGAGCTGTTTTTT. This chain connects TRBV4-2 to TRBJ2-2; D is perhaps TRBD2 (6 bases). Germline V lookup: CDR1 LGHNA, CDR2 YNFKEQ. The CDR3 length is 16 residues. The V end lost 5 bases, the J end lost 0 bases, and 13 bases lay between the germline ends.

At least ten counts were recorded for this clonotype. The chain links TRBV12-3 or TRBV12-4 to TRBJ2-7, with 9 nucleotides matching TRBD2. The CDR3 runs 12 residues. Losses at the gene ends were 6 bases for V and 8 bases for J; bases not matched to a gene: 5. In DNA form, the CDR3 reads TGTGCCAGCAGAGCGGGGGGTCAGAAGCAGTACTTC. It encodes CASRAGGQKQYF.

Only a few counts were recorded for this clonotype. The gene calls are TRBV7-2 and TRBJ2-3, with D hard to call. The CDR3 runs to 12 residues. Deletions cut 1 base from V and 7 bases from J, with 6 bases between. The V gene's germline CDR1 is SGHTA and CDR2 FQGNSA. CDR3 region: CASSLDRNTQYF. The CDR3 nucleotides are TGTGCCAGCAGCTTAGACAGAAATACGCAGTATTTT.

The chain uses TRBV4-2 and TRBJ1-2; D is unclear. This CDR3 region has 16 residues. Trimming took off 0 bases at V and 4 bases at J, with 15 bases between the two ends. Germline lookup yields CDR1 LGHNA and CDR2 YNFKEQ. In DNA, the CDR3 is TGTGCCAGCAGCCAAGATCTGAGGTCGCGGTTCTATGGCTACACCTTC. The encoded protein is CASSQDLRSRFYGYTF.

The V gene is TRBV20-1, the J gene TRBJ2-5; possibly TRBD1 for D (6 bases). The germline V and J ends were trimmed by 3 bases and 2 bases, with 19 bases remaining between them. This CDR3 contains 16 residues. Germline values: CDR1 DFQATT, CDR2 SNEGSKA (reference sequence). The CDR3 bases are TGCAGTGCTAGCCGTCGGTTCCGGGACAAACAAGAGACCCAGTACTTC. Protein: CSASRRFRDKQETQYF.

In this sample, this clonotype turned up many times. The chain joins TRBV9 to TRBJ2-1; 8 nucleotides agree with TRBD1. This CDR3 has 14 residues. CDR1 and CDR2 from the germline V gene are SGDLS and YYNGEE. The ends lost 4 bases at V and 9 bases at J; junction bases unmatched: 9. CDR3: CASSPQTGAREQFF. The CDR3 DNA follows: TGTGCCAGCAGCCCTCAGACAGGGGCTCGTGAGCAGTTCTTC.

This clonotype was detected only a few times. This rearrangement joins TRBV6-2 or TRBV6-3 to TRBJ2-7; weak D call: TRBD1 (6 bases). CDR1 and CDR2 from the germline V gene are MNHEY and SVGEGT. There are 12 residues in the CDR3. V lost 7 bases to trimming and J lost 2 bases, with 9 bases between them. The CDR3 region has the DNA TGTGCCAGCACGGACAGCCCCTACGAGCAGTACTTC. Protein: CASTDSPYEQYF.

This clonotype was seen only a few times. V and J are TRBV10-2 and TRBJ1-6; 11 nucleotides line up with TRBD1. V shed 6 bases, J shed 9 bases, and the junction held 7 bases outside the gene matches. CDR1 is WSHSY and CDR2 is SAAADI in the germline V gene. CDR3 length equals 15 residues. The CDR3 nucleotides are TGCGCCAGCAGCCCCGGACAGGGGGCGGGTTCACCCCTCCACTTT. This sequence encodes CASSPGQGAGSPLHF.